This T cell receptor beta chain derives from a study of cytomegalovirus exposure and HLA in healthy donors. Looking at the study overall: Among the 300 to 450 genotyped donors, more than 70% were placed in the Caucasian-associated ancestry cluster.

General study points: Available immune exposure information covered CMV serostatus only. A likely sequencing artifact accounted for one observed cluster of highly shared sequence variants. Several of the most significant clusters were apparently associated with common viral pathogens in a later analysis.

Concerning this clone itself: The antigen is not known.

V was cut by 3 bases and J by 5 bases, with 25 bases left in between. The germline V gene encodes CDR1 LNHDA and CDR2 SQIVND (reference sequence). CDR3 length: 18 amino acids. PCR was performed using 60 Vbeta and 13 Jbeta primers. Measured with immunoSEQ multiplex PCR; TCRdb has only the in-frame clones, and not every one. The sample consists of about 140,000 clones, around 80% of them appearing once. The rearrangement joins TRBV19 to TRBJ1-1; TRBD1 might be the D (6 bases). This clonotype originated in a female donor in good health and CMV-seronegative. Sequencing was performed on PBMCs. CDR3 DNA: TGTGCCAGTAGTATGGGGGCGGCCGGGGCCCAGCGTAGGACTGAAGCTTTCTTT. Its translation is CASSMGAAGAQRRTEAFF.